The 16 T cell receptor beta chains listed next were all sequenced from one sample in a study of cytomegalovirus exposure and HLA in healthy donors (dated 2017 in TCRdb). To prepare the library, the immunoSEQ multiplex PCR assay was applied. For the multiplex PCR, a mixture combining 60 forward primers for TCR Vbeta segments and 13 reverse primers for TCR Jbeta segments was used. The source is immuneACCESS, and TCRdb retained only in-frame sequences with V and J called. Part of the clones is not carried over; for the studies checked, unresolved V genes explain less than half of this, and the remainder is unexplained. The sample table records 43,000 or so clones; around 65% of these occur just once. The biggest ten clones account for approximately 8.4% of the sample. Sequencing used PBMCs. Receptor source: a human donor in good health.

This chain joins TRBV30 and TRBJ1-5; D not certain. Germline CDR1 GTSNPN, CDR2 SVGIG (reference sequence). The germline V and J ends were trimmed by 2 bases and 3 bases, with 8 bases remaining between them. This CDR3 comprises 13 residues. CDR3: CAWSRGHNQPQHF. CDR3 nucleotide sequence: TGTGCCTGGAGTAGAGGGCACAATCAGCCCCAGCATTTT.

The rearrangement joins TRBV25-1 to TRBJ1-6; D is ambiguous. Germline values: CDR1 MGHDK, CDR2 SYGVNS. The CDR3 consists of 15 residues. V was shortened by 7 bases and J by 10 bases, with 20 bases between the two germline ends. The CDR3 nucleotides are TGTGCCAGCACACCCGGCGGTTCTCGAGGGTCACCCCTCCACTTT. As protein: CASTPGGSRGSPLHF.

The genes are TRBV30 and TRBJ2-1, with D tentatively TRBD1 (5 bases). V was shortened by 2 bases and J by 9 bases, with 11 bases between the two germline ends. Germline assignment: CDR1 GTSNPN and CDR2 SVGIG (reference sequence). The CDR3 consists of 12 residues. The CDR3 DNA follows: TGTGCCTGGAGTCTCAGGGTTCCTGAGCAGTTCTTC. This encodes CAWSLRVPEQFF.

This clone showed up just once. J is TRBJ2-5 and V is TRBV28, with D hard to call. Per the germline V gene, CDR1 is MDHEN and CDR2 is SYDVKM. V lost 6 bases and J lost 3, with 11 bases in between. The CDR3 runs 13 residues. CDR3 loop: CASRETGEETQYF. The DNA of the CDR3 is TGTGCCAGCAGGGAGACCGGCGAAGAGACCCAGTACTTC.

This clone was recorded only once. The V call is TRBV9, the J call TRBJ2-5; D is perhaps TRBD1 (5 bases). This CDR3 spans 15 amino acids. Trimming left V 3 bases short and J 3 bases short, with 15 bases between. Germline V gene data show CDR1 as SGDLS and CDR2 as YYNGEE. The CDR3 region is CASSATDTVKETQYF. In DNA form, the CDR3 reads TGTGCCAGCAGCGCGACGGACACAGTTAAAGAGACCCAGTACTTC.

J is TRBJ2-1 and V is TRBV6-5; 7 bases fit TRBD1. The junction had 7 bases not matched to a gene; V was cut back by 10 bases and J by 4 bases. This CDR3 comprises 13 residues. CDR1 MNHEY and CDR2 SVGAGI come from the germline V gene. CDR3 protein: CATRQGAYNEQFF. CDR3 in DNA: TGTGCCACCCGACAGGGAGCTTACAATGAGCAGTTCTTC.

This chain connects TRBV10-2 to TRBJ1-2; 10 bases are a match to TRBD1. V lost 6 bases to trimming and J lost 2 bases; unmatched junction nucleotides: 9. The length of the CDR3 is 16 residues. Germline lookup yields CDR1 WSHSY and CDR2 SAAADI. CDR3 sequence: CASRPGQGSLNYGYTF. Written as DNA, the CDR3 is TGCGCCAGCAGACCGGGACAGGGGAGTCTAAACTATGGCTACACCTTC.

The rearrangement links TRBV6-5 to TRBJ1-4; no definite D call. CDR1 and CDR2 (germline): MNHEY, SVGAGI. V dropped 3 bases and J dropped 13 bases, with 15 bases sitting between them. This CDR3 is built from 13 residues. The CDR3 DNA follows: TGTGCCAGCAGTTATTTCCCCCCTGCGAGACTGTTTTTT. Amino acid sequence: CASSYFPPARLFF.

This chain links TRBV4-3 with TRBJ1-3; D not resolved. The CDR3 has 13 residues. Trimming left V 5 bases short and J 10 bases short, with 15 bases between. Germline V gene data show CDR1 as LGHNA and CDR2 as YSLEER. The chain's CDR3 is CASSSSAVGTIYF. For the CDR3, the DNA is TGCGCCAGCAGCTCCTCAGCGGTAGGAACCATATATTTT.

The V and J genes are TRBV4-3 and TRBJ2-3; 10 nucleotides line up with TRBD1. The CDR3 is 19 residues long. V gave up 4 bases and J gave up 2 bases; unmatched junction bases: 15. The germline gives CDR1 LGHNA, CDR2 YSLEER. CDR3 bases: TGCGCCAGCAGCCCCTATATACCGGGACAGGGGTCCTACACAGATACGCAGTATTTT. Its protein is CASSPYIPGQGSYTDTQYF.

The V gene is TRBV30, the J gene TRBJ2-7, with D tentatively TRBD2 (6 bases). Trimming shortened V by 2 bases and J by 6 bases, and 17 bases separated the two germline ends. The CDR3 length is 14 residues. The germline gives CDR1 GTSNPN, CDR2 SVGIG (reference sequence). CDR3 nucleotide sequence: TGTGCCTGGAGTTTGGGCGGGGATGCGGGCGAGCAGTACTTC. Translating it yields CAWSLGGDAGEQYF.

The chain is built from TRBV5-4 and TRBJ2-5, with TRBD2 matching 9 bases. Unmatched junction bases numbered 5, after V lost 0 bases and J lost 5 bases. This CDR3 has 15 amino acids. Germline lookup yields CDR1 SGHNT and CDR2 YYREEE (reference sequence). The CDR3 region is CASSLELAGIETQYF. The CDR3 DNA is TGTGCCAGCAGCTTGGAACTAGCGGGTATTGAGACCCAGTACTTC.

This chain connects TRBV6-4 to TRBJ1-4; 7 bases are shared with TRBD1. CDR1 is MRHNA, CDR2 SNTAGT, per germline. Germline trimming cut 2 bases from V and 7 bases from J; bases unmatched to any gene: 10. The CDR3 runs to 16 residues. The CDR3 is CASSDGDVPGGEKLFF. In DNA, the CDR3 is TGTGCCAGCAGTGACGGGGACGTTCCAGGGGGTGAAAAACTGTTTTTT.

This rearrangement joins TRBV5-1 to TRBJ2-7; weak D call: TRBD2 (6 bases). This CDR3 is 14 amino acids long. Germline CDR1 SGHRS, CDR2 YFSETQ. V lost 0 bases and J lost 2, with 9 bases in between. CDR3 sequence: CASSLGPGAYEQYF. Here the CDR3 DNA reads TGCGCCAGCAGCTTGGGGCCGGGGGCCTACGAGCAGTACTTC.

The CDR3 sequence: CASSTGGGFPTYEQYF. CDR3 DNA: TGTGCCAGCAGCACCGGGGGGGGATTTCCTACCTACGAGCAGTACTTC. This sequence joins TRBV9 and TRBJ2-7, with 8 bases aligning to TRBD2. Germline V CDR1 and CDR2: SGDLS, YYNGEE. After removal of 4 bases from V and 2 bases from J, the junction contained 11 bases not matched to a gene. This CDR3 region has 16 residues.

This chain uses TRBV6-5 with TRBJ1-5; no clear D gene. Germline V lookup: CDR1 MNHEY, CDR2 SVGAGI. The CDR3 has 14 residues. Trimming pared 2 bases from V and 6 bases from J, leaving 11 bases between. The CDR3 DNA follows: TGTGCCAGCAGTTACCTTCCGAGCCCTCAGCCCCAGCATTTT. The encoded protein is CASSYLPSPQPQHF.